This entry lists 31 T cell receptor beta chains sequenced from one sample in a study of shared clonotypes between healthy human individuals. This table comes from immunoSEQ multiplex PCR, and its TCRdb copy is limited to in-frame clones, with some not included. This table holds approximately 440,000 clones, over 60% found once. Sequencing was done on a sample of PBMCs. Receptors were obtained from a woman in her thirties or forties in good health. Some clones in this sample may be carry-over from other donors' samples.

CDR3 coding DNA: TGTGCCAGCAGCGTTAAAGAGGACAGCTCCTACGAGCAGTACTTC. Translation gives CASSVKEDSSYEQYF. The chain couples TRBV9 to TRBJ2-7, with a tentative D call TRBD1 (6 bases). V dropped 2 bases and J dropped 0 bases, with 12 bases sitting between them. This CDR3 is 15 amino acids long. CDR1 and CDR2 (germline): SGDLS, YYNGEE.

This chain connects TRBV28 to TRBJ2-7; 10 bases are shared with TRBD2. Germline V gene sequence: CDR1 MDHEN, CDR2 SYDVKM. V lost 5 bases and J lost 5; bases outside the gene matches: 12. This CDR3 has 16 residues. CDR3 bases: TGTGCCAGCAGTCTCCCGTTCCTAGCGGGAGTCAACGAGCAGTACTTC. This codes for CASSLPFLAGVNEQYF.

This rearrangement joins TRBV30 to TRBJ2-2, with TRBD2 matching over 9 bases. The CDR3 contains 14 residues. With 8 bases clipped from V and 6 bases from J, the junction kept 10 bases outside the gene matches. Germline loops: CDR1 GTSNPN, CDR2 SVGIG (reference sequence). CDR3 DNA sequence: TGTGCCGGAGGGCCGGGACTAGCCGCCGGGGAGCTGTTTTTT. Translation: CAGGPGLAAGELFF.

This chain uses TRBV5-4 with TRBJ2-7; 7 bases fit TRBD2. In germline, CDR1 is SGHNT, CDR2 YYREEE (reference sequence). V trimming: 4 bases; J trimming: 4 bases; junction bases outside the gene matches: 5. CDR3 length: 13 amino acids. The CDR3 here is CASSPSGRYEQYF. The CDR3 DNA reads TGTGCCAGCAGCCCCTCCGGGAGGTACGAGCAGTACTTC. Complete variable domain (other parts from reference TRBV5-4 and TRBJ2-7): ETGVTQSPTHLIKTRGQQVTLRCSSQSGHNTVSWYQQALGQGPQFIFQYYREEENGRGNFPPRFSGLQFPNYSSELNVNALELDDSALYLCASSPSGRYEQYFGPGTRLTVT.

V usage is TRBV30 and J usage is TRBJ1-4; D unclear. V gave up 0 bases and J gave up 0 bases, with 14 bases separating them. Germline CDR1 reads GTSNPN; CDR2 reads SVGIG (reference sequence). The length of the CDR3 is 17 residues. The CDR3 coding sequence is TGTGCCTGGAGTGTACTGAGTACAGCTGCAACTAATGAAAAACTGTTTTTT. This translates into CAWSVLSTAATNEKLFF.

CDR3 sequence: CASSLGGLRTDTQYF. For the CDR3, the DNA is TGTGCCAGCAGCTTAGGGGGACTCCGCACAGATACGCAGTATTTT. This rearrangement joins TRBV7-9 to TRBJ2-3; a weak D match, TRBD2 (6 bases). There are 15 residues in the CDR3. The V end was cut by 1 base, the J end by 1 base, with 9 bases between. Germline V lookup: CDR1 SEHNR, CDR2 FQNEAQ (reference sequence).

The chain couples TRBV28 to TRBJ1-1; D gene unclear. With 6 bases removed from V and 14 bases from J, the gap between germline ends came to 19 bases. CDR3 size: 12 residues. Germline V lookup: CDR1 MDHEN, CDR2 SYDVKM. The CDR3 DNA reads TGTGCCAGCAGCGGTCGACGGCGAGTCCTCTTCTTT. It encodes CASSGRRRVLFF.

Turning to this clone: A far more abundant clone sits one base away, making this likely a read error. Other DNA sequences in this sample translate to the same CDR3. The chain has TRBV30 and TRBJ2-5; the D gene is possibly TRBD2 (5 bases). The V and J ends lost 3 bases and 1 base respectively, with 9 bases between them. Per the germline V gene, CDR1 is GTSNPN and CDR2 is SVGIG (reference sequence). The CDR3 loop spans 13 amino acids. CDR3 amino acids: CAWSYSAQETQYF. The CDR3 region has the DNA TGTGCCTGGAGCTATAGCGCCCAAGAGACCCAGTACTTC.

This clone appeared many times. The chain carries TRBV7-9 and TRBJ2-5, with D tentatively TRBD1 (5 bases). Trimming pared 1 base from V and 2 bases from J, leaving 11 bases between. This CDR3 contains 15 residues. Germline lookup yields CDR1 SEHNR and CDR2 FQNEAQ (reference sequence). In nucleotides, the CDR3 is TGTGCCAGCAGCTTAGATCAGGGCGGTCAAGAGACCCAGTACTTC. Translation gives CASSLDQGGQETQYF.

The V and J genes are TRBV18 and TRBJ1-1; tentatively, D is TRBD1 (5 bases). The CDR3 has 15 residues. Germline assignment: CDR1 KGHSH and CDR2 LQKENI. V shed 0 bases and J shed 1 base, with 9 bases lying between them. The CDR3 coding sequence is TGTGCCAGCTCACCACCGGGGGTACCGAACACTGAAGCTTTCTTT. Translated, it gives CASSPPGVPNTEAFF.

CDR3 region: CASSPTVDNEQFF. Here the CDR3 DNA reads TGTGCCAGCTCACCGACAGTAGACAATGAGCAGTTCTTC. This chain uses TRBV18 with TRBJ2-1, with a weak D call TRBD1 (5 bases). Germline V gene sequence: CDR1 KGHSH, CDR2 LQKENI. This CDR3 is built from 13 residues. Deletions cut 3 bases from V and 5 bases from J, with 8 bases between.

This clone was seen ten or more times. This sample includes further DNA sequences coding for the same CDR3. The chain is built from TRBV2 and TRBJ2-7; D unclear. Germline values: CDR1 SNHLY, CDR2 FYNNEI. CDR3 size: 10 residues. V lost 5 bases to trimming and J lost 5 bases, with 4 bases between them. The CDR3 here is CASSLHEQYF. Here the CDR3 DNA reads TGTGCCAGCAGTCTCCACGAGCAGTACTTC.

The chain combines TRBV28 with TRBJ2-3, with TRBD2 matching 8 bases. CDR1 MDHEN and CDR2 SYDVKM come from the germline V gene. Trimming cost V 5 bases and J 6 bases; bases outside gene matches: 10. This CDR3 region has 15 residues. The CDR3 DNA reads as TGTGCCAGCAGTCCCCCCCTCGGGGGGGTCGATACGCAGTATTTT. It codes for CASSPPLGGVDTQYF.

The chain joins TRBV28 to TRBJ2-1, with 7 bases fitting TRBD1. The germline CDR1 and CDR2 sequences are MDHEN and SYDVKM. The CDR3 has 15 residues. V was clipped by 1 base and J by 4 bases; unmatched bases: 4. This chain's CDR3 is CASSLSGTAYNEQFF. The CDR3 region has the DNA TGTGCCAGCAGTTTATCAGGGACAGCTTACAATGAGCAGTTCTTC.

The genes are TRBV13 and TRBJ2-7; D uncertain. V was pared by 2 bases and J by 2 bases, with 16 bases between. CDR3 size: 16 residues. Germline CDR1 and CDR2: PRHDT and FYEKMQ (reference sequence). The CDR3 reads CASSLITGRNTYEQYF. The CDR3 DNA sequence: TGTGCCAGCAGCTTAATCACCGGCAGGAATACCTACGAGCAGTACTTC.

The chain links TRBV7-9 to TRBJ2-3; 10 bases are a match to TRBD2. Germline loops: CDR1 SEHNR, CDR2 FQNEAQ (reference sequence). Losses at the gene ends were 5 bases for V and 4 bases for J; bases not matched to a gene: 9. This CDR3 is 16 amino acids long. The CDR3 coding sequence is TGTGCCAGCAGCCCCGGGGCTAGCGGGAGTGCAGATACGCAGTATTTT. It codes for CASSPGASGSADTQYF.

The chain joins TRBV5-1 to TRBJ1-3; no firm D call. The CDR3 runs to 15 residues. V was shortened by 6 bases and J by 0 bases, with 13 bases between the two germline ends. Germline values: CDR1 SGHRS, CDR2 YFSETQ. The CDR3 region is CASMGGAISGNTIYF. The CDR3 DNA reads TGCGCCAGCATGGGAGGTGCGATCTCTGGAAACACCATATATTTT.

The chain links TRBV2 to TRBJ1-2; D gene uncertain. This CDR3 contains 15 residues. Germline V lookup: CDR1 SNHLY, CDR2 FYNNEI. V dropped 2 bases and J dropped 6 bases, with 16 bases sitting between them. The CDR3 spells CASSELRGQVHGYTF. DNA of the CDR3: TGTGCCAGCAGTGAATTAAGAGGGCAGGTTCATGGCTACACCTTC.

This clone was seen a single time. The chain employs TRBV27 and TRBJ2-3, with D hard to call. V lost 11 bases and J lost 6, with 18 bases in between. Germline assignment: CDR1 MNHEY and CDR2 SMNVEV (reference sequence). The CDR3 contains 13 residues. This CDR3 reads CAARASGRDTQYF. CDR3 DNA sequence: TGTGCCGCCCGGGCCAGTGGTAGGGATACGCAGTATTTT.

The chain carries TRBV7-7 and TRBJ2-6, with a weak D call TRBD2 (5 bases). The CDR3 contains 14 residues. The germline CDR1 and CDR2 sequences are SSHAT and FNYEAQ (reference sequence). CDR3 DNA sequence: TGTGCAAGCGGCAGGTTGTCTGGGGCCAACGTCCTGACTTTC. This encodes CASGRLSGANVLTF.

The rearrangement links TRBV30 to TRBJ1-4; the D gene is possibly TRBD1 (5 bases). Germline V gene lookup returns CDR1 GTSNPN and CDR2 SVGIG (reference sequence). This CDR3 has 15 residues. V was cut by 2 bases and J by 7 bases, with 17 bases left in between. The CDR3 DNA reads TGTGCCTGGAGTCCCCTTGGGAGGGGAAGTGAAAAACTGTTTTTT. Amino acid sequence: CAWSPLGRGSEKLFF. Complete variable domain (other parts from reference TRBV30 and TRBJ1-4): SQTIHQWPATLVQPVGSPLSLECTVEGTSNPNLYWYRQAAGRGLQLLFYSVGIGQISSEVPQNLSASRPQDRQFILSSKKLLLSDSGFYLCAWSPLGRGSEKLFFGSGTQLSVL.

CDR3 coding DNA: TGCAGCGTTAGGGCAGGGGGCAGGTTCACTGAAGCTTTCTTT. It encodes CSVRAGGRFTEAFF. V is TRBV29-1 and J is TRBJ1-1, with TRBD1 matching 8 bases. Per germline, CDR1 SQVTM and CDR2 ANQGSEA. Unmatched junction bases numbered 9, after V lost 5 bases and J lost 4 bases. This CDR3 spans 14 amino acids. Supplemented by reference TRBV29-1 and TRBJ1-1, the full variable domain reads SAVISQKPSRDICQRGTSLTIQCQVDSQVTMMFWYRQQPGQSLTLIATANQGSEATYESGFVIDKFPISRPNLTFSTLTVSNMSPEDSSIYLCSVRAGGRFTEAFFGQGTRLTVV.

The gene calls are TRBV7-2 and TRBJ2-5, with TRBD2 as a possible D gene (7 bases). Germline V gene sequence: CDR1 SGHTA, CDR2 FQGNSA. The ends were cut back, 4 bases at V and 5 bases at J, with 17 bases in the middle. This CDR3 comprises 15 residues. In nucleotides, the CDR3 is TGTGCCAGCAGCTGGAGGGGGGCGGGAGAGGAGACCCAGTACTTC. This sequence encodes CASSWRGAGEETQYF.

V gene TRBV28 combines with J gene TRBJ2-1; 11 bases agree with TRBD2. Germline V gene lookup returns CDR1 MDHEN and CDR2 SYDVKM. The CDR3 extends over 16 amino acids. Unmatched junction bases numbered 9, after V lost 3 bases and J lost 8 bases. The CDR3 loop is CASSFDSGRAKYEQFF. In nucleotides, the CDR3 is TGTGCCAGCAGTTTCGATAGCGGGAGGGCCAAGTATGAGCAGTTCTTC.

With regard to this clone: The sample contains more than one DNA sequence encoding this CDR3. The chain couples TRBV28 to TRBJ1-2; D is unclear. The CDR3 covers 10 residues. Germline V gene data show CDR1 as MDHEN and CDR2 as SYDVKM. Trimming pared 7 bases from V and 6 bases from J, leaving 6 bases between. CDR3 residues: CASKANGYTF. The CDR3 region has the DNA TGTGCCAGCAAGGCCAATGGCTACACCTTC.

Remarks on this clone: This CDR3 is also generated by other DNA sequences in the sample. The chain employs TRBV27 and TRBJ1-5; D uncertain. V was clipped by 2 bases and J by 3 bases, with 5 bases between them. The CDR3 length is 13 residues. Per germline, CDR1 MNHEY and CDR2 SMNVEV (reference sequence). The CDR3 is CASSLRDNQPQHF. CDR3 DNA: TGTGCCAGCAGTTTACGGGACAATCAGCCCCAGCATTTT.

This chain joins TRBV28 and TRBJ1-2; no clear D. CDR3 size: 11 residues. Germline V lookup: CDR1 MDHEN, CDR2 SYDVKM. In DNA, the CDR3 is TGTGCTGCGTCTGGGAAGAGGGGCTACACCTTC. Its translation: CAASGKRGYTF.

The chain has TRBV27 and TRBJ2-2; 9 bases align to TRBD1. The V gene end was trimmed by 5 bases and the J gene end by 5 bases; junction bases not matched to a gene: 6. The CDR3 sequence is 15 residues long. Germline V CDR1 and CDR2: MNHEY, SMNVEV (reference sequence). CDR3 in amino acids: CASSVRQGGTGELFF. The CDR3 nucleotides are TGTGCCAGCAGTGTCAGACAGGGGGGTACCGGGGAGCTGTTTTTT.

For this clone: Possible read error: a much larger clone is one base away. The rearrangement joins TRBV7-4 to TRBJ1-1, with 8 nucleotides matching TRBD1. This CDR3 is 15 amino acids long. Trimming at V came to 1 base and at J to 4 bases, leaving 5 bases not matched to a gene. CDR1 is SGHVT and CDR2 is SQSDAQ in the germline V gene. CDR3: CASSLGDRRTTEAFF. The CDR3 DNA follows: TGTGCCAGCAGCTTAGGGGACAGGAGGACCACTGAAGCTTTCTTT. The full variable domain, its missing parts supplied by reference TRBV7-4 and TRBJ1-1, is GAGVSQSPRYKVAKRGRDVALRCDSISGHVTLYWYRQTLGQGSEVLTYSQSDAQRDKSGRPSGRFSAERPERSVSTLKIQRTEQGDSAVYLCASSLGDRRTTEAFFGQGTRLTVV.

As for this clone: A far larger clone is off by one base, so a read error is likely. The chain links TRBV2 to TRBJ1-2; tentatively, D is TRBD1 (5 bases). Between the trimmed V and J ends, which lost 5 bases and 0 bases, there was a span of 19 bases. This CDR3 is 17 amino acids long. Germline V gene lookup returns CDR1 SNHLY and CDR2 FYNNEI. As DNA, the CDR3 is TGTGCCAGCAGTAAAACGTGGGGGGGAGTCACTAACTATGGCTACACCTTC. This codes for CASSKTWGGVTNYGYTF.

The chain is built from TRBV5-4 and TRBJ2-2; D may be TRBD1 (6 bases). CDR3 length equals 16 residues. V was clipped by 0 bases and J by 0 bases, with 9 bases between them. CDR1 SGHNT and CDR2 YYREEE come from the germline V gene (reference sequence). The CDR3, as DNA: TGTGCCAGCAGCTTGGAAAGGGGGACGAACACCGGGGAGCTGTTTTTT. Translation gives CASSLERGTNTGELFF.